This TCR beta chain was captured in a study of OX40 agonist ivuxolimab in advanced cancers. Turning to the study itself: Ivuxolimab, an agonist antibody against OX40 (CD134), was given to patients. Patients were approximately 80% male with ages about 23 to 80, mean roughly 64.

Whole-study findings and limits: Still undetermined is the antigen specificity of the expanded peripheral T cells. At 0.1 to 3.0 mg/kg, clonal expansion of CD4+ and CD8+ blood T cells had occurred by week 6.

As regards this clone: The antigen is unknown.

Clones were sequenced by immunoSEQ multiplex PCR, and TCRdb holds only the in-frame ones, with some missing. Of some 77,000 clones listed, around four fifths are singletons. This receptor was obtained from an adult with an advanced solid tumor such as melanoma, head and neck, liver or kidney cancer. Sequenced here: CD4+ or CD8+ T cells sorted from blood, sampled in a trial of the OX40 agonist ivuxolimab.

DNA of the CDR3: TGTGCCAGCAAACCCCAGGGGTCAGATACGCAGTATTTT. The encoded protein is CASKPQGSDTQYF. The gene calls are TRBV6-5 and TRBJ2-3, with D tentatively TRBD1 (6 bases). The V end lost 7 bases, the J end lost 4 bases, and 12 bases lay between the germline ends. The CDR3 spans 13 residues. CDR1 and CDR2 (germline): MNHEY, SVGAGI.